This passage covers 29 T cell receptor beta chains from one sample sequenced in a study of cytomegalovirus exposure and HLA in healthy donors. 13 Jbeta primers and 60 Vbeta primers were used for the PCR. The method was immunoSEQ multiplex PCR; TCRdb's version includes in-frame clones alone and lacks a portion of them. This sample has around 200,000 clones, with around 83% found just once. The specimen sequenced was PBMCs. The source is a man in his fifties in good health and CMV-seronegative.

The rearrangement joins TRBV7-2 to TRBJ2-6; D is ambiguous. V was pared by 1 base and J by 4 bases, with 14 bases between. CDR1 and CDR2 from the germline V gene are SGHTA and FQGNSA. The CDR3 is 17 residues long. The CDR3 region is CASSLGRSRAGANVLTF. The CDR3 bases are TGTGCCAGCAGCTTAGGGCGGTCTCGAGCCGGGGCCAACGTCCTGACTTTC.

V gene TRBV9 combines with J gene TRBJ1-2; D is ambiguous. Per the germline V gene, CDR1 is SGDLS and CDR2 is YYNGEE. V was pared by 2 bases and J by 2 bases, with 7 bases between. This CDR3 region has 13 residues. The CDR3 reads CASSVTENYGYTF. The CDR3 nucleotides are TGTGCCAGCAGCGTCACGGAGAACTATGGCTACACCTTC.

The chain employs TRBV28 and TRBJ1-1, with D possibly being TRBD1 (5 bases). Trimming cost V 6 bases and J 4 bases, with 15 bases left between them. Germline CDR1 reads MDHEN; CDR2 reads SYDVKM. The CDR3 loop spans 14 amino acids. The DNA for the CDR3 is TGTGCCAGCAGCCTGGGGGAGGGAGTCACTGAAGCTTTCTTT. This gives the protein CASSLGEGVTEAFF.

The chain carries TRBV5-6 and TRBJ1-5; 11 bases fit TRBD1. The V gene's germline CDR1 is SGHDT and CDR2 YYEEEE. CDR3 length: 17 residues. J was trimmed by 5 bases and V by 3 bases; bases with no gene match: 10. Written as DNA, the CDR3 is TGTGCCAGCAGCTCCCGGGACAGGGGGAAGGTTGATCAGCCCCAGCATTTT. It encodes CASSSRDRGKVDQPQHF.

J is TRBJ2-7 and V is TRBV6-1; 9 bases agree with TRBD1. The germline gives CDR1 MNHNS, CDR2 SASEGT. The CDR3 runs 16 residues. V lost 3 bases, J lost 4 bases, and 10 bases stayed unmatched. The CDR3 sequence is CASSDWDREFSYEQYF. CDR3 bases: TGTGCCAGCAGTGACTGGGACAGGGAATTTTCGTACGAGCAGTACTTC.

This clone came up once. V is TRBV19 and J is TRBJ2-3, with 9 nucleotides matching TRBD1. CDR3 size: 14 residues. Germline CDR1 reads LNHDA; CDR2 reads SQIVND (reference sequence). V lost 6 bases to trimming and J lost 4 bases; unmatched junction nucleotides: 5. CDR3 sequence reads: CASRPGQGPDTQYF. CDR3 nucleotide sequence: TGTGCCAGTAGACCGGGACAGGGTCCAGATACGCAGTATTTT.

The chain employs TRBV18 and TRBJ2-7, with 7 bases matching TRBD1. The CDR3 sequence is 15 residues long. Germline CDR1 KGHSH, CDR2 LQKENI. Trimming removed 3 bases from V and 6 bases from J; junction bases left unmatched: 11. CDR3 sequence (DNA): TGTGCCAGCTCACCTCCGGGACAGCCTAGGAGCGAGCAGTACTTC. It specifies CASSPPGQPRSEQYF.

This chain links TRBV9 with TRBJ2-5, with D tentatively TRBD2 (5 bases). V was shortened by 3 bases and J by 8 bases, with 17 bases between the two germline ends. Germline V gives CDR1 SGDLS, CDR2 YYNGEE. The CDR3 extends over 14 amino acids. The CDR3 bases are TGTGCCAGCAGCGATGGACTCGCCCGGCCCACCCAGTACTTC. This encodes CASSDGLARPTQYF.

The chain combines TRBV7-3 with TRBJ1-1; the D gene is possibly TRBD1 (6 bases). Germline CDR1 is SGHTA and CDR2 is FQGTGA. V lost 6 bases and J lost 1, with 15 bases in between. This CDR3 is 15 amino acids long. The CDR3 here is CASRLQGISNTEAFF. As DNA, the CDR3 is TGTGCCAGCAGGTTGCAGGGGATCTCGAACACTGAAGCTTTCTTT.

The chain is built from TRBV21-1 and TRBJ1-3; the table's TRBD1 call for D was not verified on the DNA. TRBV21-1 is a documented pseudogene. CDR3 length: 18 residues. The CDR3 reads CASSSGKGVLREGNTIYF. The CDR3 DNA follows: TGTGCCAGCAGCAGTGGTAAGGGGGTGTTAAGGGAAGGAAACACCATATATTTT.

This rearrangement joins TRBV2 to TRBJ2-7, with TRBD2 as a possible D gene (6 bases). CDR3 length: 14 amino acids. Germline CDR1 is SNHLY and CDR2 is FYNNEI. V was pared by 4 bases and J by 1 base, with 11 bases between. The CDR3 nucleotides read TGTGCCAGCAGTGGAGTAGCGGCGTCCTACGAGCAGTACTTC. This sequence encodes CASSGVAASYEQYF. The full variable domain, completed using reference TRBV2 and TRBJ2-7, is EPEVTQTPSHQVTQMGQEVILRCVPISNHLYFYWYRQILGQKVEFLVSFYNNEISEKSEIFDDQFSVERPDGSNFTLKIRSTKLEDSAMYFCASSGVAASYEQYFGPGTRLTVT.

The genes are TRBV6-5 and TRBJ1-1; TRBD1 matches 7 bases. With 6 bases clipped from V and 6 bases from J, the junction kept 1 base outside the gene matches. Looked up from germline, CDR1 is MNHEY and CDR2 is SVGAGI. This CDR3 is 11 amino acids long. The CDR3 loop reads CASRTGPEAFF. In DNA, the CDR3 is TGTGCCAGCAGGACAGGGCCTGAAGCTTTCTTT.

The rearrangement uses TRBV6-5 and TRBJ2-7; TRBD2 is a possible D gene (6 bases). V lost 6 bases, J lost 7 bases, and 19 bases lay in between. Germline V CDR1 and CDR2: MNHEY, SVGAGI. There are 14 residues in the CDR3. CDR3 bases: TGTGCCAGCAGGGGCTCGAGTCAGGCGGGGGAGCAGTACTTC. This sequence encodes CASRGSSQAGEQYF.

The CDR3 coding sequence is TGTGCCAGCAGACCAGCGTACCCAGATACGCAGTATTTT. It is translated as CASRPAYPDTQYF. The genes are TRBV7-2 and TRBJ2-3; D is ambiguous. The CDR3 loop spans 13 amino acids. Germline assignment: CDR1 SGHTA and CDR2 FQGNSA. The V end was cut by 6 bases, the J end by 4 bases, with 11 bases between.

V gene TRBV2 combines with J gene TRBJ2-1; 8 positions agree with TRBD1. Germline CDR1 and CDR2: SNHLY and FYNNEI. This CDR3 spans 13 amino acids. Losses at the gene ends were 6 bases for V and 5 bases for J; bases not matched to a gene: 3. The chain's CDR3 is CASRGDRNNEQFF. Written as DNA, the CDR3 is TGTGCCAGCAGGGGGGACAGGAACAATGAGCAGTTCTTC.

The chain is built from TRBV5-1 and TRBJ2-7; 7 nucleotides agree with TRBD1. The CDR3 has 15 residues. Germline loops: CDR1 SGHRS, CDR2 YFSETQ. The V segment lost 5 bases and the J segment 1 base; nucleotides outside the gene matches: 9. The CDR3 here is CASSLGQAISYEQYF. CDR3 coding DNA: TGCGCCAGCAGTTTAGGACAGGCGATATCCTACGAGCAGTACTTC. The variable domain in full, with the rest retrieved from reference TRBV5-1 and TRBJ2-7, is KAGVTQTPRYLIKTRGQQVTLSCSPISGHRSVSWYQQTPGQGLQFLFEYFSETQRNKGNFPGRFSGRQFSNSRSEMNVSTLELGDSALYLCASSLGQAISYEQYFGPGTRLTVT.

This rearrangement joins TRBV27 to TRBJ2-3; 10 nucleotides match TRBD2. The CDR3 sequence is 15 residues long. Per the germline V gene, CDR1 is MNHEY and CDR2 is SMNVEV (reference sequence). The V gene end was trimmed by 4 bases and the J gene end by 1 base; junction bases not matched to a gene: 2. The DNA of the CDR3 is TGTGCCAGCAGTTCCGGGACTAGCGGCACAGATACGCAGTATTTT. It encodes CASSSGTSGTDTQYF.

The CDR3 protein is CASSPLTGELPYF. The CDR3 coding sequence is TGTGCCAGCTCACCACTAACAGGGGAATTACCGTACTTC. The rearrangement links TRBV18 to TRBJ2-7, with 7 bases fitting TRBD1. V gave up 1 base and J gave up 12 bases; unmatched junction bases: 9. Germline values: CDR1 KGHSH, CDR2 LQKENI. This CDR3 contains 13 residues.

The chain joins TRBV6-1 to TRBJ2-5; D ambiguous. The CDR3 spans 13 residues. CDR1 and CDR2 from the germline V gene are MNHNS and SASEGT. V was cut by 10 bases and J by 1 base, with 13 bases left in between. The CDR3 is CATRLLPQETQYF. The CDR3 region has the DNA TGTGCCACACGACTCCTTCCCCAAGAGACCCAGTACTTC.

The chain combines TRBV5-1 with TRBJ2-5, with D tentatively TRBD2 (5 bases). With 0 bases removed from V and 2 bases from J, the gap between germline ends came to 11 bases. The CDR3 has 15 amino acids. The germline gives CDR1 SGHRS, CDR2 YFSETQ. CDR3 DNA: TGCGCCAGCAGCTTGGCGTCGGGGATTCAAGAGACCCAGTACTTC. This encodes CASSLASGIQETQYF.

The chain is built from TRBV28 and TRBJ2-2, with 9 nucleotides matching TRBD1. The CDR3 runs to 14 residues. Unmatched junction bases numbered 3, after V lost 6 bases and J lost 4 bases. CDR1 is MDHEN, CDR2 SYDVKM, per germline. CDR3 in DNA: TGTGCCAGCAGGCGGACAGGGGTCACCGGGGAGCTGTTTTTT. Translation gives CASRRTGVTGELFF.

This clone was counted a few times. V is TRBV6-5 and J is TRBJ1-1; D may be TRBD1 (6 bases). Germline V gives CDR1 MNHEY, CDR2 SVGAGI. Between the trimmed V and J ends, which lost 7 bases and 5 bases, there was a span of 20 bases. The CDR3 spans 15 residues. The CDR3 region is CASTLGGARRTEAFF. Written as DNA, the CDR3 is TGTGCCAGCACCCTAGGGGGGGCGCGGCGGACTGAAGCTTTCTTT.

The rearrangement uses TRBV9 and TRBJ1-2; 8 bases agree with TRBD1. Germline CDR1 reads SGDLS; CDR2 reads YYNGEE. The CDR3 is 14 amino acids. Trimming took 0 bases from V and 6 from J; bases not matched to a gene: 4. CDR3 sequence (DNA): TGTGCCAGCAGCGTAGAACCGGGACAGGATGGCTACACCTTC. It yields the protein CASSVEPGQDGYTF.

The genes are TRBV28 and TRBJ2-7; D is perhaps TRBD1 (8 bases). The V end was cut by 5 bases, the J end by 3 bases, with 20 bases between. The CDR3 contains 16 residues. Germline V gene lookup returns CDR1 MDHEN and CDR2 SYDVKM. The CDR3 DNA reads TGTGCCAGCAGTCGCGGACTAGTAGGACAGGGCTACGAGCAGTACTTC. As protein: CASSRGLVGQGYEQYF.

This chain links TRBV4-1 with TRBJ1-3; D not resolved. From germline, CDR1 is MGHRA and CDR2 YSYEKL. V was trimmed by 4 bases and J by 8 bases, leaving 12 bases between them. This CDR3 comprises 13 residues. CDR3 amino acids: CASSLMYGDTIYF. The DNA of the CDR3 is TGCGCCAGCAGCCTCATGTACGGGGACACCATATATTTT.

The chain employs TRBV6-6 and TRBJ1-1, with 7 bases that match TRBD1. CDR1 is MNHNY and CDR2 is SVGAGI in the germline V gene (reference sequence). The length of the CDR3 is 14 residues. V trimming: 6 bases; J trimming: 1 base; junction bases outside the gene matches: 5. The CDR3 region has the DNA TGTGCCAGCAGGGCAGGGGGTGGGAACACTGAAGCTTTCTTT. Encoded protein: CASRAGGGNTEAFF.

About this clone: Other DNA sequences from this sample encode an identical CDR3 as well. The V and J genes are TRBV20-1 and TRBJ2-3; D call uncertain. CDR3 length: 11 residues. Germline V gene lookup returns CDR1 DFQATT and CDR2 SNEGSKA (reference sequence). V lost 1 base and J 5 bases, leaving 4 bases between the germline ends. DNA for the CDR3: TGCAGTGCTAGAGGAGGAGATACGCAGTATTTT. Translation gives CSARGGDTQYF.

The V call is TRBV18, the J call TRBJ1-1; the match to TRBD1 covers 7 bases. Germline V gene sequence: CDR1 KGHSH, CDR2 LQKENI. CDR3 size: 12 residues. The V and J ends lost 10 bases and 5 bases, in that order; junction bases with no gene match: 7. CDR3 amino acids: CATRQGLTEAFF. In DNA, the CDR3 is TGTGCCACCAGACAGGGATTAACTGAAGCTTTCTTT.

The genes are TRBV7-2 and TRBJ2-3; weak D call: TRBD2 (6 bases). V was pared by 4 bases and J by 5 bases, with 16 bases between. Germline CDR1 is SGHTA and CDR2 is FQGNSA. This CDR3 is built from 15 residues. Here the CDR3 reads CASSSPAGSEDTQYF. CDR3 nucleotides: TGTGCCAGCAGCTCCCCCGCGGGGTCTGAAGATACGCAGTATTTT.